Listed below are T cell receptor beta chains from one sample, sequenced in a study of T cells in Graves' hyperthyroidism and ophthalmopathy. MiXCR, run by TCRdb on the multiplex PCR reads, gives a single entry per CDR3 protein. Among a few hundred thousand distinct CDR3 sequences listed, approximately 13% were seen once. Sequenced material: blood. The receptors were sampled from a man aged 30-40 years with Graves' hyperthyroidism that later progressed to Graves' ophthalmopathy. The CDR3 runs from the conserved cysteine through the conserved F or W. Fields, in order: J gene, clone size, D gene, V gene, CDR3 protein, CDR3 DNA. D genes are given only for firm matches. Expanded clones get a size class; other rows say once, few or many, or leave the size out.

j_gene: TRBJ2-1; abundance: .; d_gene: TRBD2; v_gene: TRBV29-1; CDR3aa: CSVEGIAGDNEQFF; CDR3nt: TGCAGCGTTGAGGGAATAGCGGGGGACAATGAGCAGTTCTTC
j_gene: TRBJ2-4; abundance: .; d_gene: TRBD1; v_gene: TRBV5-1; CDR3aa: CASSTGQGRNIQYF; CDR3nt: TGCGCCAGCAGCACGGGACAGGGGAGAAACATTCAGTACTTC
j_gene: TRBJ1-1; abundance: many; d_gene: .; v_gene: TRBV6-1; CDR3aa: CASIPYSGTNTEAFF; CDR3nt: TGTGCCAGCATTCCCTACTCCGGGACGAACACTGAAGCTTTCTTT
j_gene: TRBJ1-1; abundance: few; d_gene: TRBD1; v_gene: TRBV4-1; CDR3aa: CASSQTGQVKAFF; CDR3nt: TGCGCCAGCAGCCAAACGGGACAGGTTAAAGCTTTCTTT
j_gene: TRBJ1-3; abundance: many; d_gene: .; v_gene: TRBV12-3/TRBV12-4; CDR3aa: CASKPGSFTGNTIYF; CDR3nt: TGTGCCAGCAAACCAGGGAGTTTCACTGGAAACACCATATATTTT
j_gene: TRBJ2-2; abundance: few; d_gene: TRBD2; v_gene: TRBV5-1; CDR3aa: CASSGLAPSTGELFF; CDR3nt: TGCGCCAGCAGCGGACTAGCCCCCAGCACCGGGGAGCTGTTTTTT
j_gene: TRBJ1-2; abundance: few; d_gene: .; v_gene: TRBV19; CDR3aa: CASSMERYGYTF; CDR3nt: TGTGCCAGTAGTATGGAGCGTTATGGCTACACCTTC
j_gene: TRBJ1-2; abundance: many; d_gene: .; v_gene: TRBV28; CDR3aa: CASSFPLSHNYGYTF; CDR3nt: TGTGCCAGCAGTTTTCCTCTGTCCCACAACTATGGCTACACCTTC
j_gene: TRBJ1-4; abundance: many; d_gene: TRBD1; v_gene: TRBV27; CDR3aa: CASSLGQGRINEKLFF; CDR3nt: TGTGCCAGCAGTTTAGGACAGGGGAGGATTAATGAAAAACTGTTTTTT
j_gene: TRBJ1-1; abundance: many; d_gene: .; v_gene: TRBV5-1; CDR3aa: CASSQILGNMNTEAFF; CDR3nt: TGCGCCAGCAGCCAGATTCTAGGGAATATGAACACTGAAGCTTTCTTT
j_gene: TRBJ2-3; abundance: many; d_gene: .; v_gene: TRBV5-6; CDR3aa: CASSLRWESFTDTQYF; CDR3nt: TGTGCCAGCAGCTTGAGGTGGGAGTCATTCACAGATACGCAGTATTTT
j_gene: TRBJ2-3; abundance: .; d_gene: .; v_gene: TRBV5-5; CDR3aa: CASSDGPEGADTQYF; CDR3nt: TGTGCCAGCAGTGATGGCCCAGAGGGGGCAGATACGCAGTATTTT
j_gene: TRBJ2-5; abundance: few; d_gene: TRBD2; v_gene: TRBV7-9; CDR3aa: CASSLASGEQETQYF; CDR3nt: TGTGCCAGCAGCTTGGCTAGCGGTGAACAAGAGACCCAGTACTTC
j_gene: TRBJ1-4; abundance: few; d_gene: .; v_gene: TRBV10-2; CDR3aa: CASSESNPNEKLFF; CDR3nt: TGCGCCAGCAGTGAGTCGAATCCAAATGAAAAACTGTTTTTT
j_gene: TRBJ2-7; abundance: many; d_gene: TRBD1; v_gene: TRBV6-1; CDR3aa: CASIPLTGGYYEQYF; CDR3nt: TGTGCCAGCATCCCGCTGACAGGGGGGTACTACGAGCAGTACTTC
j_gene: TRBJ2-7; abundance: many; d_gene: TRBD1; v_gene: TRBV6-1; CDR3aa: CASKATGGYEQYF; CDR3nt: TGTGCCAGCAAGGCTACAGGGGGCTACGAGCAGTACTTC
j_gene: TRBJ1-1; abundance: many; d_gene: .; v_gene: TRBV7-6; CDR3aa: CASSLDPQGEAFF; CDR3nt: TGTGCCAGCAGCTTAGACCCCCAAGGGGAAGCTTTCTTT
j_gene: TRBJ2-5; abundance: few; d_gene: .; v_gene: TRBV2; CDR3aa: CASREGPRAHPQETQYF; CDR3nt: TGTGCCAGCAGGGAAGGGCCTCGGGCCCACCCTCAAGAGACCCAGTACTTC
j_gene: TRBJ2-2; abundance: .; d_gene: .; v_gene: TRBV13; CDR3aa: CASSPRLEFTGELFF; CDR3nt: TGTGCCAGCAGCCCACGACTAGAGTTCACCGGGGAGCTGTTTTTT
j_gene: TRBJ2-3; abundance: few; d_gene: .; v_gene: TRBV24-1; CDR3aa: CATSDPTGPKSTDTQYF; CDR3nt: TGTGCCACCAGTGACCCGACAGGACCAAAAAGCACAGATACGCAGTATTTT
j_gene: TRBJ2-3; abundance: many; d_gene: .; v_gene: TRBV6-1; CDR3aa: CASSERQTDTQYF; CDR3nt: TGTGCCAGCAGTGAGAGGCAGACAGATACGCAGTATTTT
j_gene: TRBJ2-3; abundance: many; d_gene: .; v_gene: TRBV2; CDR3aa: CASSATDATQYF; CDR3nt: TGTGCCAGCAGCGCGACGGACGCTACGCAGTATTTT
j_gene: TRBJ1-2; abundance: .; d_gene: .; v_gene: TRBV7-9; CDR3aa: CASSPPRTANYGYTF; CDR3nt: TGTGCCAGCAGCCCGCCCCGGACGGCTAACTATGGCTACACCTTC
j_gene: TRBJ2-2; abundance: few; d_gene: .; v_gene: TRBV7-2; CDR3aa: CASSLELRQGGAGELFF; CDR3nt: TGTGCCAGCAGCTTAGAGCTGAGGCAGGGGGGCGCCGGGGAGCTGTTTTTT